The present TCR beta chain was sequenced within a study of regulatory T cells in long-lasting Graves disease. Time point of the sample: newly diagnosed GD, antithyroid drugs for less than 3 months. After RNA was extracted from PBMCs, the TCR library was made from it. This clonotype was observed many times. Construction of TCR beta libraries relied on iRepertoire HTBI primers and on Arm-PCR targeting CDR3 regions. TCRdb processed the multiplex PCR reads anew with MiXCR; each CDR3 protein has one entry. Of fewer than 550,000 distinct CDR3 sequences listed, 16% are singletons. These data also formed part of another study, on T cells in Graves' hyperthyroidism and ophthalmopathy.

The sequence came from a young woman with Graves disease. The input for sequencing was peripheral blood mononuclear cells (PBMCs), taken at new diagnosis, from a patient treated with antithyroid drugs.

The CDR3 coding sequence is TGTGCCAGCAGTTCTAATACAATTAGCACAGATACGCAGTATTTT. It codes for CASSSNTISTDTQYF. V usage is TRBV28 and J usage is TRBJ2-3; no reliable D call. Trimming took 4 bases from V and 0 from J, leaving 11 bases between them. The CDR3 runs to 15 residues. CDR1 and CDR2 from the germline V gene are MDHEN and SYDVKM.